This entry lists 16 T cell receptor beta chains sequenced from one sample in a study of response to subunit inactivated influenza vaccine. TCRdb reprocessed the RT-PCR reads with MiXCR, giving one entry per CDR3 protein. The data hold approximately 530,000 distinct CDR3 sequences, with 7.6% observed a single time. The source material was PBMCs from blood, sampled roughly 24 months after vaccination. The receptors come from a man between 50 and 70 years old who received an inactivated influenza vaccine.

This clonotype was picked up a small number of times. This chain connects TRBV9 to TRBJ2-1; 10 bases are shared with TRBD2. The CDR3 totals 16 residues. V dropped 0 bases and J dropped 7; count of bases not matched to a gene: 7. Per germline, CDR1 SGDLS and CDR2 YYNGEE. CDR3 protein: CASSVGASGGWNEQFF. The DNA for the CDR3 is TGTGCCAGCAGCGTAGGGGCTAGCGGGGGATGGAATGAGCAGTTCTTC.

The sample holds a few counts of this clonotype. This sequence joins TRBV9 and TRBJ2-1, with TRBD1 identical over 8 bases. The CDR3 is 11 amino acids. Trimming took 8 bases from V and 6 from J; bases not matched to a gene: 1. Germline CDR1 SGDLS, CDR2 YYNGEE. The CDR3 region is CASTGGNEQFF. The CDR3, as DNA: TGTGCCAGTACAGGGGGCAATGAGCAGTTCTTC.

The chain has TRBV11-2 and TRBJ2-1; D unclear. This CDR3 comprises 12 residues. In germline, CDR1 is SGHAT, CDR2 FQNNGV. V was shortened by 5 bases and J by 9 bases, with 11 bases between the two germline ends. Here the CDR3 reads CASSTTRLEQFF. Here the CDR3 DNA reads TGTGCCAGCAGCACCACCCGACTTGAGCAGTTCTTC.

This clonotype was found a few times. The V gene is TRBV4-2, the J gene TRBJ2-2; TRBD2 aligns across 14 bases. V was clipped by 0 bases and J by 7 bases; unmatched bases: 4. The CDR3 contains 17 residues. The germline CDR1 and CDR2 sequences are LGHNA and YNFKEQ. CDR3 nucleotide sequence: TGTGCCAGCAGCCAAGAGGGACTAGCGGGAGCGGTCGGGGAGCTGTTTTTT. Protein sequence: CASSQEGLAGAVGELFF.

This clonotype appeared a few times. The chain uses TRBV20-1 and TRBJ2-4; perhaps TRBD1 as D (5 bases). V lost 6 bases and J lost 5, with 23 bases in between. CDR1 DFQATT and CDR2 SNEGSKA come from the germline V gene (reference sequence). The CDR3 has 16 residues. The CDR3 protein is CSAPPSGRVRENIQYF. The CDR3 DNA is TGCAGTGCCCCTCCGTCGGGCAGGGTCAGGGAAAACATTCAGTACTTC.

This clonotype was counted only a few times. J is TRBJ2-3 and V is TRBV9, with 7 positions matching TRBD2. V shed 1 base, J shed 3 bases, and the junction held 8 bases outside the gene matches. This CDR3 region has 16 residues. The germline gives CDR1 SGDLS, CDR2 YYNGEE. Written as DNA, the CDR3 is TGTGCCAGCAGCGTACGCGGGGGAAGGGGAACAGATACGCAGTATTTT. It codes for CASSVRGGRGTDTQYF.

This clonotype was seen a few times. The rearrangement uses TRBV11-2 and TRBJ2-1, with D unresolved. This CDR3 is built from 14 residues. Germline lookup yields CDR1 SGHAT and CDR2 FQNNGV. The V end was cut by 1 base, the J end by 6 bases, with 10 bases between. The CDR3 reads CASSLVGQTNEQFF. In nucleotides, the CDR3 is TGTGCCAGCAGCTTAGTTGGGCAGACCAATGAGCAGTTCTTC.

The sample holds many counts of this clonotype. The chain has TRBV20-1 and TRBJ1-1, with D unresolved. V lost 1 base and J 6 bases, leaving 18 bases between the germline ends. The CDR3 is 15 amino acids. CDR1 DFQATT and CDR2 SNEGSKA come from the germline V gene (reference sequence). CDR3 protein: CSARVSGVRVAEAFF. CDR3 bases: TGCAGTGCTAGAGTTTCGGGTGTCCGAGTAGCTGAAGCTTTCTTT.

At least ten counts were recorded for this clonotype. CDR3 protein: CASSSPDSTDTQYF. In nucleotides, the CDR3 is TGCGCCAGCAGCTCTCCGGACAGCACAGATACGCAGTATTTT. The chain couples TRBV5-1 to TRBJ2-3; D gene ambiguous. The germline CDR1 and CDR2 sequences are SGHRS and YFSETQ. Trimming shortened V by 3 bases and J by 0 bases, and 8 bases separated the two germline ends. This CDR3 comprises 14 residues.

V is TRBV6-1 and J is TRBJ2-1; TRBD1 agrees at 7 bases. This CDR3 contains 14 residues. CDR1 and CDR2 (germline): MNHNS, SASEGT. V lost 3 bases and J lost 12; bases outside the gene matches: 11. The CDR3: CASSEDRFGSGQFF. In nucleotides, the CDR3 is TGTGCCAGCAGTGAGGACAGGTTCGGGTCGGGGCAGTTCTTC.

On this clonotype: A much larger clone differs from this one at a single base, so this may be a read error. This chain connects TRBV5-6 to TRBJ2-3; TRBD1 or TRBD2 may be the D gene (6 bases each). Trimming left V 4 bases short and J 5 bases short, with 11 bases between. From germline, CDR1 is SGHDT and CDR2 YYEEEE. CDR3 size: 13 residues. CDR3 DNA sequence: TGTGCCAGCAGCCCGGGGGCCATAGATACGCAGTATTTT. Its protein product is CASSPGAIDTQYF.

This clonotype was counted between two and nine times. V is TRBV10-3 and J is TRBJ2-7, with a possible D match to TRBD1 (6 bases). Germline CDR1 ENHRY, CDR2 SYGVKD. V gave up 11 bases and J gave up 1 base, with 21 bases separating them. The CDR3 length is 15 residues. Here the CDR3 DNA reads TGTGCCGCCCATGCGACAGGACCACTATCCTACGAGCAGTACTTC. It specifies CAAHATGPLSYEQYF.

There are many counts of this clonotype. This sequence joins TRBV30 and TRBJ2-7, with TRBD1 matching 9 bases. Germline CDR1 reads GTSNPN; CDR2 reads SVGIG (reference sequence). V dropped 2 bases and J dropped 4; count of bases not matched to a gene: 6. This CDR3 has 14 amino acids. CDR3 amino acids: CAWSPGTGLYEQYF. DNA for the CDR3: TGTGCCTGGAGTCCCGGGACAGGGTTATACGAGCAGTACTTC.

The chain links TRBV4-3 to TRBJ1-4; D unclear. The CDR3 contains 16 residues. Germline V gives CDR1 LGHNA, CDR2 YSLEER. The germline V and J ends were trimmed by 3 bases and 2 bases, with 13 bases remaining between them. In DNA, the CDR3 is TGCGCCAGCAGCCAGGGTTTTGAGTCCACTAATGAAAAACTGTTTTTT. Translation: CASSQGFESTNEKLFF.

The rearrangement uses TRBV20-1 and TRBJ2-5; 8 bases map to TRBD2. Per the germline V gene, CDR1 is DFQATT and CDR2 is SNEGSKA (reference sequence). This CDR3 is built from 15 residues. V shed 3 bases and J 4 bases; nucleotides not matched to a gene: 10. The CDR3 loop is CSARNPREGPETQYF. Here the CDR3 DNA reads TGCAGTGCTAGGAACCCCCGGGAGGGGCCAGAGACCCAGTACTTC.

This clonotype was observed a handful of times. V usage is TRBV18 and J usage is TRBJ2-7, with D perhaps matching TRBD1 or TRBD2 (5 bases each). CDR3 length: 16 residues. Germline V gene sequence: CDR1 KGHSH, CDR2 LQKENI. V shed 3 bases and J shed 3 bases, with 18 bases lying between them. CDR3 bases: TGTGCCAGCTCACCCCGACCGGGGACGGGAAACTACGAGCAGTACTTC. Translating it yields CASSPRPGTGNYEQYF.